A single sample is the source of the 27 T cell receptor beta chains below, sequenced in a study of CD8+ T cells in alopecia areata. Reverse transcribed after extraction, RNA yielded cDNA as the sequencing template. The repertoire was sequenced with immunoSEQ multiplex PCR; TCRdb's copy has only in-frame clones and lacks some. The table includes around 82,000 clones, roughly half detected once. The sequenced sample consisted of NKG2D-high CD8+ T cells sorted from blood. The receptors derive from a human donor with alopecia areata.

The chain is built from TRBV7-9 and TRBJ1-2; unclear D gene. The germline gives CDR1 SEHNR, CDR2 FQNEAQ (reference sequence). Trimming left V 3 bases short and J 6 bases short, with 8 bases between. CDR3 length equals 12 residues. The CDR3 reads CASSLRGDGYTF. The CDR3 region has the DNA TGTGCCAGCAGCTTGCGGGGTGATGGCTACACCTTC.

J is TRBJ1-5 and V is TRBV19, with TRBD1 matching over 9 bases. J gave up 4 bases and V 9 bases, and 7 bases lay outside the gene matches. The CDR3 totals 14 residues. Germline V CDR1 and CDR2: LNHDA, SQIVND (reference sequence). The CDR3 loop is CASQYGQGNQPQHF. The CDR3 region has the DNA TGTGCCAGCCAATACGGACAGGGGAATCAGCCCCAGCATTTT.

The chain combines TRBV13 with TRBJ2-3; D not certain. The CDR3 length is 15 residues. Trimming removed 7 bases from V and 2 bases from J, with 16 bases in between. Per germline, CDR1 PRHDT and CDR2 FYEKMQ (reference sequence). As DNA, the CDR3 is TGTGCCAGCAACACCGGACGGAGCTACACAGATACGCAGTATTTT. Its protein is CASNTGRSYTDTQYF.

This chain links TRBV4-1 with TRBJ2-3; either TRBD1 or TRBD2 may fit D (5 bases each). V was shortened by 1 base and J by 0 bases, with 5 bases between the two germline ends. This CDR3 is built from 14 residues. Looked up from germline, CDR1 is MGHRA and CDR2 is YSYEKL. CDR3 coding DNA: TGCGCCAGCAGCCAAGGGGACAGCACAGATACGCAGTATTTT. Translation: CASSQGDSTDTQYF.

This clone has only a few counts. The CDR3 loop is CASSSKSGYEQYF. CDR3 in DNA: TGTGCCAGCAGCTCCAAGTCGGGGTACGAGCAGTACTTC. The gene calls are TRBV7-9 and TRBJ2-7; tentative D call: TRBD2 (5 bases). Germline lookup yields CDR1 SEHNR and CDR2 FQNEAQ (reference sequence). The CDR3 is 13 amino acids. Trimming removed 4 bases from V and 4 bases from J, with 11 bases in between.

The gene calls are TRBV4-1 and TRBJ1-2; weak D call: TRBD1 (5 bases). Germline V lookup: CDR1 MGHRA, CDR2 YSYEKL. The CDR3 is made up of 15 amino acids. Trimming removed 1 base at V and 2 bases at J, with 11 bases between. Written as DNA, the CDR3 is TGCGCCAGCAGCCAAGTTGGGAACAGGAACTATGGCTACACCTTC. Its protein product is CASSQVGNRNYGYTF.

This chain joins TRBV30 and TRBJ1-5; TRBD1 might be the D (5 bases). Germline V gives CDR1 GTSNPN, CDR2 SVGIG (reference sequence). The CDR3 loop spans 14 amino acids. The V and J ends lost 2 bases and 4 bases respectively, with 12 bases between them. In DNA, the CDR3 is TGTGCCTGGAGTTGGGGAGGGGTGAATCAGCCCCAGCATTTT. It yields the protein CAWSWGGVNQPQHF.

The CDR3: CASSPTAGMETQYF. The CDR3 DNA reads TGCGCCAGCAGCCCGACGGCGGGTATGGAGACCCAGTACTTC. J is TRBJ2-5 and V is TRBV4-1; D perhaps matches TRBD2 (5 bases). With 4 bases removed from V and 5 bases from J, the gap between germline ends came to 14 bases. The CDR3 has 14 residues. Germline V lookup: CDR1 MGHRA, CDR2 YSYEKL.

This clone was observed a single time. This chain joins TRBV6-5 and TRBJ2-4; either TRBD1 or TRBD2 may supply D (6 bases each). V was trimmed by 6 bases and J by 3 bases, leaving 12 bases between them. The germline gives CDR1 MNHEY, CDR2 SVGAGI. The CDR3 spans 14 residues. CDR3 DNA: TGTGCCAGCAGGTCCGAGGGGGGCAAAAACATTCAGTACTTC. Translating gives CASRSEGGKNIQYF.

The V gene is TRBV9, the J gene TRBJ2-7; D uncertain. Germline V gene sequence: CDR1 SGDLS, CDR2 YYNGEE. Trimming stripped 3 bases from V and 3 bases from J, with 7 bases between. This CDR3 has 12 residues. The CDR3: CASSADGYEQYF. In nucleotides, the CDR3 is TGTGCCAGCAGCGCGGACGGCTACGAGCAGTACTTC.

This sequence joins TRBV28 and TRBJ2-5, with TRBD2 matching over 11 bases. This CDR3 is built from 17 residues. V was pared by 5 bases and J by 5 bases, with 13 bases of the junction left unmatched. In germline, CDR1 is MDHEN, CDR2 SYDVKM. The CDR3 spells CASSPGPTSGERETQYF. CDR3 DNA: TGTGCCAGCAGTCCCGGTCCGACTAGCGGGGAGAGGGAGACCCAGTACTTC.

The chain couples TRBV7-9 to TRBJ2-6; 10 bases line up with TRBD1. This CDR3 has 18 residues. J was trimmed by 2 bases and V by 3 bases; bases with no gene match: 7. Germline V gene lookup returns CDR1 SEHNR and CDR2 FQNEAQ (reference sequence). The CDR3 DNA reads TGTGCCAGCAGCTTTCAACCGGGACAGGGGCCTGGGGCCAACGTCCTGACTTTC. It translates to CASSFQPGQGPGANVLTF.

The chain has TRBV9 and TRBJ2-3, with D perhaps TRBD1 or TRBD2 (6 bases each). CDR1 is SGDLS and CDR2 is YYNGEE in the germline V gene. With 4 bases removed from V and 0 bases from J, the gap between germline ends came to 12 bases. This CDR3 contains 15 residues. DNA of the CDR3: TGTGCCAGCAGCCCAGGGGACTTTAGCACAGATACGCAGTATTTT. Residues: CASSPGDFSTDTQYF.

This clone came up a few times. The chain couples TRBV27 to TRBJ1-5; D is unclear. The V end was cut by 0 bases, the J end by 7 bases, with 10 bases between. Germline assignment: CDR1 MNHEY and CDR2 SMNVEV (reference sequence). This CDR3 comprises 14 residues. CDR3 sequence (DNA): TGTGCCAGCAGTTTATCGAGAAGGTCCCAGCCCCAGCATTTT. Its translation: CASSLSRRSQPQHF.

The rearrangement links TRBV29-1 to TRBJ2-7; D call uncertain. The V gene lost 7 bases and the J gene lost 4 bases, with 14 bases spanning the gap. The CDR3 is 12 amino acids. Germline assignment: CDR1 SQVTM and CDR2 ANQGSEA. The CDR3 DNA reads as TGCAGCGGGGGTTCAACCGATTACGAGCAGTACTTC. Translated, it gives CSGGSTDYEQYF.

The rearrangement links TRBV9 to TRBJ1-1; 10 positions agree with TRBD1. J was trimmed by 8 bases and V by 3 bases; bases with no gene match: 4. Germline assignment: CDR1 SGDLS and CDR2 YYNGEE. The CDR3 runs to 13 residues. DNA for the CDR3: TGTGCCAGCAGCGACGGGACAGGGGAAGAAGCTTTCTTT. Translation: CASSDGTGEEAFF.

This rearrangement joins TRBV6-6 to TRBJ1-2; a possible D gene is TRBD1 (5 bases). V shed 7 bases and J shed 9 bases, with 12 bases lying between them. The germline CDR1 and CDR2 sequences are MNHNY and SVGAGI (reference sequence). The CDR3 is made up of 11 amino acids. The CDR3 DNA follows: TGTGCCAGCACGCACGGGGGAAGCTACACCTTC. This translates into CASTHGGSYTF.

This clone was picked up a small number of times. The genes are TRBV2 and TRBJ1-2; the match to TRBD1 covers 7 bases. Germline values: CDR1 SNHLY, CDR2 FYNNEI. The CDR3 is 17 residues long. V was clipped by 4 bases and J by 3 bases; unmatched bases: 14. CDR3 amino acids: CASSGIPGQSLYYGYTF. The CDR3 DNA reads as TGTGCCAGCAGTGGGATCCCGGGACAGTCACTTTACTATGGCTACACCTTC.

The chain combines TRBV2 with TRBJ2-7, with TRBD2 matching 8 bases. In germline, CDR1 is SNHLY, CDR2 FYNNEI. The CDR3 sequence is 15 residues long. V gave up 6 bases and J gave up 0 bases; unmatched junction bases: 7. The CDR3 sequence: CASRELAASSYEQYF. The CDR3 bases are TGTGCCAGCAGAGAACTAGCGGCGAGCTCCTACGAGCAGTACTTC.

This clone was seen more than once but under ten times. The rearrangement joins TRBV28 to TRBJ2-7, with 8 bases that match TRBD1. Germline CDR1 and CDR2: MDHEN and SYDVKM. With 5 bases clipped from V and 5 bases from J, the junction kept 8 bases outside the gene matches. The CDR3 is 14 residues long. CDR3: CASSPDRVEDEQYF. The CDR3 DNA sequence: TGTGCCAGCAGTCCGGACAGGGTAGAGGACGAGCAGTACTTC.

The V call is TRBV19, the J call TRBJ2-7, with D perhaps given as TRBD1 or TRBD2 (5 bases each). Germline values: CDR1 LNHDA, CDR2 SQIVND (reference sequence). Trimming took off 8 bases at V and 2 bases at J, with 13 bases between the two ends. This CDR3 has 13 amino acids. CDR3 region: CASGAAEAYEQYF. CDR3 nucleotide sequence: TGTGCCAGTGGGGCAGCGGAAGCCTACGAGCAGTACTTC.

The gene calls are TRBV29-1 and TRBJ2-6; possible D gene TRBD1, 6 bases. The V end lost 3 bases, the J end lost 2 bases, and 11 bases lay between the germline ends. From germline, CDR1 is SQVTM and CDR2 ANQGSEA. The CDR3 totals 15 residues. CDR3 amino acids: CSVEVEGAGANVLTF. CDR3 coding DNA: TGCAGCGTTGAGGTTGAGGGGGCTGGGGCCAACGTCCTGACTTTC.

The J gene is TRBJ2-7, the V gene TRBV11-2, with 7 bases lining up with TRBD1. V shed 4 bases, J shed 4 bases, and the junction held 4 bases outside the gene matches. Germline CDR1 SGHAT, CDR2 FQNNGV. This CDR3 spans 13 amino acids. The DNA of the CDR3 is TGTGCCAGCAGCTCTGGGACAGTTTACGAGCAGTACTTC. It codes for CASSSGTVYEQYF.

The CDR3 loop is CASSLVSRSTDTQYF. In DNA form, the CDR3 reads TGTGCCAGCAGCTTAGTTAGCCGGAGCACAGATACGCAGTATTTT. The chain combines TRBV7-9 with TRBJ2-3; D remains unclear. V shed 1 base and J shed 0 bases, with 8 bases lying between them. Germline lookup yields CDR1 SEHNR and CDR2 FQNEAQ (reference sequence). This CDR3 is 15 amino acids long.

The genes are TRBV7-9 and TRBJ2-7, with D possibly matching TRBD1 (5 bases). V was cut by 8 bases and J by 2 bases, with 19 bases left in between. This CDR3 has 15 residues. CDR1 is SEHNR and CDR2 is FQNEAQ in the germline V gene (reference sequence). CDR3 bases: TGTGCCAGCGGGGCCGCATGGGCGGATACCTACGAGCAGTACTTC. Its translation is CASGAAWADTYEQYF.

The rearrangement uses TRBV11-2 and TRBJ1-2; possibly TRBD1 for D (5 bases). CDR3 length: 13 residues. V shed 3 bases and J shed 4 bases, with 9 bases lying between them. Germline CDR1 and CDR2: SGHAT and FQNNGV. In DNA form, the CDR3 reads TGTGCCAGCAGCTTCGGGACCTCCTATGGCTACACCTTC. Translated: CASSFGTSYGYTF.

This rearrangement joins TRBV7-6 to TRBJ1-1; 9 bases map to TRBD1. Germline V gives CDR1 SGHVS, CDR2 FNYEAQ. CDR3 length: 15 residues. Trimming at V came to 3 bases and at J to 3 bases, leaving 5 bases not matched to a gene. The CDR3 protein is CASSFGGTGYTEAFF. Here the CDR3 DNA reads TGTGCCAGCAGCTTTGGGGGGACAGGGTACACTGAAGCTTTCTTT.